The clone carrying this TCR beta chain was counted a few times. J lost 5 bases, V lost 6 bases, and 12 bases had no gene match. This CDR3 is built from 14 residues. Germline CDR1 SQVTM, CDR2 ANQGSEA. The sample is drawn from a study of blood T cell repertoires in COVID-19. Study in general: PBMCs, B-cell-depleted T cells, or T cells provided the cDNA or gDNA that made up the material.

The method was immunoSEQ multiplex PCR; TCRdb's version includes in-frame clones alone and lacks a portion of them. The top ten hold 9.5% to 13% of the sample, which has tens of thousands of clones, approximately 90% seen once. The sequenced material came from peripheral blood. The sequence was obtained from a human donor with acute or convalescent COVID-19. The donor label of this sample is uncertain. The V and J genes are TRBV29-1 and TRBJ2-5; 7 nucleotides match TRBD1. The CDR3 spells CSVAGTDLRETQYF. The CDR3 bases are TGCAGCGTCGCCGGGACAGATCTTCGGGAGACCCAGTACTTC.